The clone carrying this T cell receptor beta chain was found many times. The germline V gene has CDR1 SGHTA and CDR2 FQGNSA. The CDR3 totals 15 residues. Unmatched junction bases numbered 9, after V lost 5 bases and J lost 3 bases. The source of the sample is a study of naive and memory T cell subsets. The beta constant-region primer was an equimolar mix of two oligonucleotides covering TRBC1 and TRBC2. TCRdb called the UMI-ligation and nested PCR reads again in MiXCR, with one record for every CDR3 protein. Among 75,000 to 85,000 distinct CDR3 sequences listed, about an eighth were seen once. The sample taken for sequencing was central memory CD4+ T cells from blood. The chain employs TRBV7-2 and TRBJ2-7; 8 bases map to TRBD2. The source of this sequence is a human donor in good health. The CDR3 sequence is CASSRRASGGYEQYF. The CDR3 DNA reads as TGTGCCAGCAGCCGTAGGGCCAGCGGGGGCTACGAGCAGTACTTC.